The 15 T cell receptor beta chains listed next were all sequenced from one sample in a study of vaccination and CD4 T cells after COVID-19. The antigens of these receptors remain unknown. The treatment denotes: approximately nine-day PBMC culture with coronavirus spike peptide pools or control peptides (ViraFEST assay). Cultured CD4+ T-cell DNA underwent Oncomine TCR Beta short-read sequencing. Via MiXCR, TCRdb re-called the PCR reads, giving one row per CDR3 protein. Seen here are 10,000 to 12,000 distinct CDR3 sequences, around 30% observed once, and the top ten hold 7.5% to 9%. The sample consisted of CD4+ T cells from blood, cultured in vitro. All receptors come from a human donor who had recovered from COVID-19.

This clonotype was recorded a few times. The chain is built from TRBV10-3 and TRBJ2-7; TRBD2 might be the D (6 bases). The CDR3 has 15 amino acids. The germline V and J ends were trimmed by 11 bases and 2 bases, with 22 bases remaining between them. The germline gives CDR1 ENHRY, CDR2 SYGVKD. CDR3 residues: CAAAPPGTVTYEQYF. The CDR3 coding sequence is TGTGCCGCCGCCCCACCCGGGACTGTTACCTACGAGCAGTACTTC.

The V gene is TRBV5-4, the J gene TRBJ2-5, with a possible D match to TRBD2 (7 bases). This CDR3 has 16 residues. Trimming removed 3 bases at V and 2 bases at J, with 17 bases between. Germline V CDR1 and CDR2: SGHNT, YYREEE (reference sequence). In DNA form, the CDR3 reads TGTGCCAGCAGCTCGGGGGGAGGGGGGTCACAAGAGACCCAGTACTTC. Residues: CASSSGGGGSQETQYF.

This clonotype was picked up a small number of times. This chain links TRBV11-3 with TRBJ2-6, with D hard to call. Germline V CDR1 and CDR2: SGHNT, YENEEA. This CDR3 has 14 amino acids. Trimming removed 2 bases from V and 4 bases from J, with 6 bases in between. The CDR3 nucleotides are TGTGCCAGCAGCTTATACAACGGGGCCAACGTCCTGACTTTC. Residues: CASSLYNGANVLTF.

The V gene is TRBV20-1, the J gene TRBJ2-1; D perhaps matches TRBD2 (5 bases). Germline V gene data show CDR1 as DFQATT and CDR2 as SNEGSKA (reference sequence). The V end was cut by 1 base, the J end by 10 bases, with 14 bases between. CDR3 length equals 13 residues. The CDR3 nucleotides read TGCAGTGCTAGAGTGCCCGGGGTGGGGGAGCAGTTCTTC. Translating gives CSARVPGVGEQFF.

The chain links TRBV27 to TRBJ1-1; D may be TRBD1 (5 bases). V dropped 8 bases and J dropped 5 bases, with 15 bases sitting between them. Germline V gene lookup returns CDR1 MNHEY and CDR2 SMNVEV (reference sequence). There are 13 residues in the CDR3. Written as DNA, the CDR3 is TGTGCCAGCTCTTGGGGGGGGGGTACTGAAGCTTTCTTT. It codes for CASSWGGGTEAFF.

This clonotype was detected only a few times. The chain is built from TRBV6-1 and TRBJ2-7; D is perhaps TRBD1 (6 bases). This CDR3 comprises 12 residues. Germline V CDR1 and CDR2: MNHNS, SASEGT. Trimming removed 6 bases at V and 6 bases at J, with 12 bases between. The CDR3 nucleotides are TGTGCCAGCAGACAGACAGGCACCGAGCAGTACTTC. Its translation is CASRQTGTEQYF.

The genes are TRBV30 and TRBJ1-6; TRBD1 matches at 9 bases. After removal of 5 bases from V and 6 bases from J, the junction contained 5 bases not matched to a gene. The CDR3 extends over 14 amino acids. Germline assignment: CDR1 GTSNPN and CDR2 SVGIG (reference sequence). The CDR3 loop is CAWSQGAPNSPLHF. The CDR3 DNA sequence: TGTGCCTGGTCACAGGGGGCGCCTAATTCACCCCTCCACTTT.

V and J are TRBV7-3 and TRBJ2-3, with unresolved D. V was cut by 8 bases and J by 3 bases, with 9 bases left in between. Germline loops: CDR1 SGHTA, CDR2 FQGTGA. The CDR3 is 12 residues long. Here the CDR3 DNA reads TGTGCCAGCGGGGATTCTACAGATACGCAGTATTTT. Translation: CASGDSTDTQYF.

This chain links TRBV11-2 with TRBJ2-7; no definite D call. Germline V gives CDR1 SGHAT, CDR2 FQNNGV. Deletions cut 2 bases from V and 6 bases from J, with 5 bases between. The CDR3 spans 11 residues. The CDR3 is CASSLQFEQYF. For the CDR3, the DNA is TGTGCCAGCAGCTTACAATTCGAGCAGTACTTC.

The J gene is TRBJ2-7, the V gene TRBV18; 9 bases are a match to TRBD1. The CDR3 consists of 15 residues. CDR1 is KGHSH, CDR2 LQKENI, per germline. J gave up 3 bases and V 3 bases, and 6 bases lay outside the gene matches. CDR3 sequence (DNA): TGTGCCAGCTCACCCCGGGACAGGGTCTTCTACGAGCAGTACTTC. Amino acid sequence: CASSPRDRVFYEQYF.

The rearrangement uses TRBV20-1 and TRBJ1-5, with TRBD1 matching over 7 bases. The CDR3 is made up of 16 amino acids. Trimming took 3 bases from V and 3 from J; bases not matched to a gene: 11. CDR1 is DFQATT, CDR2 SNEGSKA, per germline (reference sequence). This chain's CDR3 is CSARGPAGGINQPQHF. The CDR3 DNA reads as TGCAGTGCTAGGGGCCCGGCAGGGGGAATCAATCAGCCCCAGCATTTT.

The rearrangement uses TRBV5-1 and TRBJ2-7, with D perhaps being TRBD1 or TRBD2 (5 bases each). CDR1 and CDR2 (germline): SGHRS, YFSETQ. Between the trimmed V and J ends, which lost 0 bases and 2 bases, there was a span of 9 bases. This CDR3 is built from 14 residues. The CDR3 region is CASSLDGGPYEQYF. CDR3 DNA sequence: TGCGCCAGCAGCTTGGATGGGGGACCCTACGAGCAGTACTTC.

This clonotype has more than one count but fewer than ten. The CDR3 here is CSAGRTGADTQYF. The CDR3 nucleotides read TGCAGTGCCGGGCGGACAGGGGCAGATACGCAGTATTTT. The chain carries TRBV20-1 and TRBJ2-3, with 9 bases fitting TRBD1. The V and J ends lost 6 bases and 4 bases, in that order; junction bases with no gene match: 5. This CDR3 has 13 amino acids. The V gene's germline CDR1 is DFQATT and CDR2 SNEGSKA (reference sequence).

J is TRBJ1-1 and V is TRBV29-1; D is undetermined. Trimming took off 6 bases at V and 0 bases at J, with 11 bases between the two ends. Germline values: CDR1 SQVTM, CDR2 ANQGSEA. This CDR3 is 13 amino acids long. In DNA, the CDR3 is TGCAGCGTGTGCCGACCTATGAACACTGAAGCTTTCTTT. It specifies CSVCRPMNTEAFF.

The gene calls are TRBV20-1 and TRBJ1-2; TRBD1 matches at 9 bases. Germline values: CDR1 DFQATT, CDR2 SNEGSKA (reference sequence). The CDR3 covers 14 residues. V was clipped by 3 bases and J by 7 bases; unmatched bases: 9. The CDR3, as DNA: TGCAGTGCTAGTAACGACAGGGGGTTTTCTGGCTACACCTTC. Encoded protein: CSASNDRGFSGYTF.